Listed here are 11 T cell receptor beta chains from one sample, sequenced in a study of post-analysis software for immune sequencing data. No cognate antigen is known for these TCRs. Study results and caveats: The five TRBV segments detected at higher frequency in patients than in controls included TRBV5-6, TRBV5-1 and TRBV20-1.

Unique molecular identifiers were present in the TCR beta cDNA libraries. TCRdb ran MiXCR on the PCR reads and lists one entry per CDR3 protein. Of fewer than 550,000 distinct CDR3 sequences listed, around 36% were seen once; the top ten hold approximately 5.4%. The sample consisted of blood. The receptors stem from a girl aged 2-17 years with multiple sclerosis.

This clonotype showed up just a few times. The genes are TRBV18 and TRBJ2-1, with D maybe TRBD1 (7 bases). V gave up 2 bases and J gave up 4 bases, with 15 bases separating them. The germline V gene encodes CDR1 KGHSH and CDR2 LQKENI. This CDR3 contains 16 residues. Here the CDR3 reads CASSPDAGQSYNEQFF. The CDR3, as DNA: TGTGCCAGCTCACCAGACGCGGGACAGTCATACAATGAGCAGTTCTTC.

J is TRBJ2-1 and V is TRBV2; D is uncertain. Germline CDR1 is SNHLY and CDR2 is FYNNEI. This CDR3 is 14 amino acids long. Trimming left V 6 bases short and J 5 bases short, with 14 bases between. Here the CDR3 DNA reads TGTGCCAGCAGGGAGATCATAGAAAACAATGAGCAGTTCTTC. It is translated as CASREIIENNEQFF.

This clonotype came up a few times. V is TRBV15 and J is TRBJ1-5; D gene uncertain. The V and J ends lost 4 bases and 3 bases respectively, with 7 bases between them. Germline V CDR1 and CDR2: LNHNV, YYDKDF (reference sequence). The CDR3 has 13 amino acids. DNA for the CDR3: TGTGCCACCAGCAACTCAGACAATCAGCCCCAGCATTTT. It translates to CATSNSDNQPQHF.

The chain has TRBV4-1 and TRBJ1-1; no definite D call. The CDR3 contains 14 residues. Trimming took 1 base from V and 1 from J, leaving 7 bases between them. Germline assignment: CDR1 MGHRA and CDR2 YSYEKL. The CDR3 sequence: CASSQVVQNTEAFF. As DNA, the CDR3 is TGCGCCAGCAGCCAAGTAGTGCAGAACACTGAAGCTTTCTTT.

The chain couples TRBV20-1 to TRBJ1-2, with D hard to call. Germline CDR1 DFQATT, CDR2 SNEGSKA (reference sequence). The CDR3 has 13 residues. V lost 0 bases to trimming and J lost 0 bases, with 5 bases between them. The CDR3 loop is CSARDKANYGYTF. The CDR3 DNA reads as TGCAGTGCTAGAGACAAAGCTAACTATGGCTACACCTTC.

This clonotype was seen only a few times. This sequence joins TRBV15 and TRBJ2-5, with TRBD1 matching 8 bases. This CDR3 region has 15 residues. CDR1 is LNHNV and CDR2 is YYDKDF in the germline V gene (reference sequence). Germline trimming cut 5 bases from V and 4 bases from J; bases unmatched to any gene: 9. This CDR3 reads CATSVQGALGETQYF. CDR3 nucleotide sequence: TGTGCCACCAGCGTTCAGGGGGCTCTGGGAGAGACCCAGTACTTC. Filled out from reference TRBV15 and TRBJ2-5, the complete variable domain reads DAMVIQNPRYQVTQFGKPVTLSCSQTLNHNVMYWYQQKSSQAPKLLFHYYDKDFNNEADTPDNFQSRRPNTSFCFLDIRSPGLGDTAMYLCATSVQGALGETQYFGPGTRLLVL.

This clonotype was picked up many times. The chain couples TRBV6-4 to TRBJ2-1; 13 nucleotides line up with TRBD2. The length of the CDR3 is 15 residues. V lost 2 bases to trimming and J lost 6 bases; unmatched junction nucleotides: 1. Germline V lookup: CDR1 MRHNA, CDR2 SNTAGT. CDR3 DNA sequence: TGTGCCAGCAGTGACACTAGCGGGGGGGCCAATGAGCAGTTCTTC. Protein: CASSDTSGGANEQFF.

J is TRBJ1-2 and V is TRBV6-5; 7 positions match TRBD1. V lost 9 bases, J lost 3 bases, and 13 bases stayed unmatched. Germline values: CDR1 MNHEY, CDR2 SVGAGI. This CDR3 spans 15 amino acids. CDR3 residues: CASMTGTEGHYGYTF. The CDR3 DNA follows: TGTGCCAGTATGACCGGGACAGAGGGGCACTATGGCTACACCTTC.

The sample holds a few counts of this clonotype. An end of the junction does not agree with germline; a read error may underlie this. The chain joins TRBV9 to TRBJ1-1, with 8 positions matching TRBD1. The CDR3 contains 15 residues. CDR1 SGDLS and CDR2 YYNGEE come from the germline V gene. DNA of the CDR3: TGTGCCAGCAACGTAGAGGACAGGGAGAGCACTGAAGCTTTCTTT. It specifies CASNVEDRESTEAFF.

This clonotype was seen only a few times. V and J are TRBV28 and TRBJ1-2; a weak D match, TRBD1 (6 bases). V was pared by 2 bases and J by 5 bases, with 18 bases between. Germline CDR1 and CDR2: MDHEN and SYDVKM. The CDR3 runs to 16 residues. The CDR3: CASSLIQGQGIYGYTF. The DNA for the CDR3 is TGTGCCAGCAGTTTAATCCAGGGGCAGGGGATATATGGCTACACCTTC.

This clonotype appeared a single time. The genes are TRBV14 and TRBJ2-7, with 7 nucleotides matching TRBD1. The junction had 9 bases not matched to a gene; V was cut back by 3 bases and J by 1 base. CDR1 and CDR2 (germline): SGHDN, FVKESK. The CDR3 is 16 amino acids. CDR3 residues: CASSHPTGTASYEQYF. The CDR3 nucleotides read TGTGCCAGCAGCCATCCCACTGGGACAGCATCCTACGAGCAGTACTTC.